The entry below gives a single TCR beta chain sequence along with its context. No cognate antigen has been identified for it. No base qualities exist here, and no much larger clone lies one base off it. In the same sample, other DNA sequences code for this CDR3. The sample is drawn from a study of Ad26.COV2.S vaccination and SARS-CoV-2 variants (dated by TCRdb to about 2021). Regarding the study in general: Donors in the vaccine arm were drawn from COV1001, a multicentre, randomized, double-blind, placebo-controlled phase I-IIa trial testing Ad26.COV2.S in healthy adults. Ad26.COV2.S was administered intramuscularly at 5 x 10^10 or 1 x 10^11 viral particles, either as a single shot or as two shots given 56 days apart. TCRbeta repertoire sequencing was used to assess the specificity and breadth of SARS-CoV-2-reactive T cell receptors after Ad26.COV2.S vaccination. The TCR-sequenced set comprised approximately 32 samples: some 19 Ad26.COV2.S vaccine recipients, 5 placebo recipients and 8 SARS-CoV-2 convalescent individuals. Trial participants were randomized into five groups of five: low-dose or high-dose Ad26.COV2.S given once or twice, or placebo on both occasions. Investigators remained blinded to trial group allocation during experiments and outcome assessment.

The immunoSEQ Assay was used to sequence TCRbeta CDR3 regions. After extraction, genomic DNA underwent amplification by bias-controlled multiplex PCR, followed by high-throughput sequencing. The study's own analysis went as follows. To quantify the absolute abundance of every unique TCRbeta CDR3 region, sequences were collapsed and filtered. T cell fraction was estimated by normalization of TCRbeta template counts to usable DNA, with usable DNA being measured through amplification of reference genes present in all nucleated cells. Repertoire TCRs were annotated as SARS-CoV-2-specific by exact matching of V gene, CDR3 amino acid sequence and J gene to a known reactive TCR set. The reference SARS-CoV-2 TCR set came from MIRA and was filtered for enrichment in COVID-19-positive ImmuneCODE repertoires, removing public or cross-reactive TCRs. Using the MIRA antigens, annotated TCRs were further analysed by specific ORF or by position within an ORF. Breadth was defined as annotated unique rearrangements over total unique productive rearrangements; depth was the summed frequency of those rearrangements. Two-sided Wilcoxon rank-sum tests were applied when comparing TCR breadth between groups. TCRdb re-hosts the immuneACCESS table, in-frame sequences only. Its copies lack some clones; in the studies checked, an unresolved V gene accounts for under half of them, and the cause for the rest is not known. The DNA was the basis for D and trimming; V, J and clone size are from that table. In all, the sample holds 440,000 or so clones, and around 89% of those were seen once. The top ten clones comprise 1.7% of the sample.

The label giving this sample's treatment or condition can be read as: 15 to 20 received Ad26.COV2.S at low or high dose, single or two shots; about 5 received placebo; per-sample allocation not given. For vaccine and placebo recipients, the sequenced repertoires came from samples collected on day 63 after the first injection. Between 29 July and 7 August 2020, Cohort 1b enrolled about 27 adults aged 18-55 years at one site in Boston, USA. Ad26.COV2.S consisted of a replication-incompetent adenovirus type 26 vector by which a prefusion-stabilized SARS-CoV-2 spike protein from the original Wuhan strain was expressed. Summary of the overall study and its limitations: Non-spike TCR breadth was comparable between vaccine and placebo recipients, consistent with the vaccine containing only spike. Higher spike-specific TCR breadth was observed in Ad26.COV2.S recipients than in placebo recipients (P = 0.0014). The study lacked the statistical power to compare responses across vaccine doses or regimens. It was noted by the authors that total T cell responses may have been underestimated by the TCR breadth and depth analyses. After vaccination, spike-specific CD8+ and CD4+ T cell responses were reported to show substantial breadth.

This specimen was peripheral blood, taken in a trial of Ad26.COV2.S vaccine versus placebo. The receptor's source is a person between 18 and 59 years old who received the Ad26.COV2.S COVID-19 vaccine or a placebo.

The CDR3 reads CASSIPGSSYNEQFF. The nucleotides read TGTGCCAGTAGTATACCGGGGAGCTCCTACAATGAGCAGTTCTTC. This receptor chain uses TRBV19 and TRBJ2-1; the best D guess is TRBD2, with 5 bases matching. CDR1 LNHDA and CDR2 SQIVND are derived from the germline V gene (reference sequence). A distance of 8 bases separates the germline ends of V and J, which lose 2 bases and 0 bases respectively. From cysteine to phenylalanine, the CDR3 is 15 amino acids long. The sequence is cut down to CDR3 DNA, 45 bases in frame from base 1.